Below are 14 T cell receptor beta chains sequenced from a single sample in a study of blood T cell repertoires in COVID-19. Some clones are missing from TCRdb's copy, which holds only in-frame ones; the method was immunoSEQ multiplex PCR. Among 45,000 to 65,000 clones listed, approximately 83% were seen once. The sample consisted of peripheral blood. The receptors derive from a man aged 25 to 40 with COVID-19, enrolled during active disease.

The CDR3 DNA is TGTGCCAGCTCACCACGTTTGACTAGCGGGGCATACAATGAGCAGTTCTTC. Amino acid sequence: CASSPRLTSGAYNEQFF. The V and J genes are TRBV18 and TRBJ2-1, with TRBD2 identical over 11 bases. J gave up 4 bases and V 1 base, and 6 bases lay outside the gene matches. The CDR3 consists of 17 residues. Germline V gene data show CDR1 as KGHSH and CDR2 as LQKENI.

This chain uses TRBV29-1 with TRBJ1-3; 10 positions agree with TRBD1. CDR3 length equals 14 residues. Germline loops: CDR1 SQVTM, CDR2 ANQGSEA. Trimming removed 6 bases from V and 4 bases from J; junction bases left unmatched: 6. The CDR3 reads CSVAGQGSGNTIYF. CDR3 coding DNA: TGCAGCGTCGCGGGACAGGGGTCCGGAAACACCATATATTTT.

The rearrangement uses TRBV3-1 (or the pseudogene TRBV3-2) and TRBJ1-5; TRBD1 matches 8 bases. The V gene end was trimmed by 0 bases and the J gene end by 9 bases; junction bases not matched to a gene: 16. This CDR3 is 18 amino acids long. Germline V CDR1 and CDR2: LGHDT, YNNKEL (reference sequence). The CDR3, as DNA: TGTGCCAGCAGCCAAGATCCCGTGGCAGGGGGCGTTATGTGGCCCCAGCATTTT. Translation: CASSQDPVAGGVMWPQHF.

The gene calls are TRBV29-1 and TRBJ2-3; TRBD2 matches at 7 bases. The CDR3 loop spans 16 amino acids. CDR1 and CDR2 from the germline V gene are SQVTM and ANQGSEA. V trimming: 1 base; J trimming: 0 bases; junction bases outside the gene matches: 7. This CDR3 is CSVEGASGYSTDTQYF. In DNA, the CDR3 is TGCAGCGTTGAAGGGGCTAGCGGTTATAGCACAGATACGCAGTATTTT.

The rearrangement uses TRBV2 and TRBJ2-2; 7 positions agree with TRBD2. The V gene's germline CDR1 is SNHLY and CDR2 FYNNEI. Trimming removed 7 bases from V and 0 bases from J; junction bases left unmatched: 5. The CDR3 covers 15 residues. CDR3: CASKPSGTNTGELFF. DNA of the CDR3: TGTGCCAGCAAACCTAGCGGTACGAACACCGGGGAGCTGTTTTTT.

This chain links TRBV9 with TRBJ1-1; maybe TRBD1 (6 bases). With 2 bases removed from V and 8 bases from J, the gap between germline ends came to 10 bases. There are 12 residues in the CDR3. The germline gives CDR1 SGDLS, CDR2 YYNGEE. The CDR3 nucleotides are TGTGCCAGCAGCGTGATACAGGGAGAAGCTTTCTTT. Amino acid sequence: CASSVIQGEAFF.

This clone was seen a single time. V gene TRBV6-5 combines with J gene TRBJ2-2; 10 nucleotides agree with TRBD1. CDR1 is MNHEY and CDR2 is SVGAGI in the germline V gene. The CDR3 runs 15 residues. With V trimmed by 10 bases and J by 8 bases, 13 bases remained unmatched. CDR3 DNA: TGTGCCACCCAAGCGGACAGGGGGTCTCCTGGGGAGCTGTTTTTT. Amino acid sequence: CATQADRGSPGELFF.

The chain recombines TRBV27 with TRBJ1-2; the D is unclear. This CDR3 spans 17 amino acids. Germline CDR1 is MNHEY and CDR2 is SMNVEV (reference sequence). The V gene lost 5 bases and the J gene lost 8 bases, with 27 bases spanning the gap. The CDR3 is CASSPSWAGMRVSGYTF. DNA of the CDR3: TGTGCCAGCAGTCCCTCCTGGGCTGGGATGAGGGTGAGCGGCTACACCTTC.

The chain has TRBV27 and TRBJ2-3, with 7 bases that match TRBD2. Germline V gene lookup returns CDR1 MNHEY and CDR2 SMNVEV (reference sequence). The V and J ends lost 10 bases and 2 bases, in that order; junction bases with no gene match: 15. The length of the CDR3 is 16 residues. The chain's CDR3 is CAIRSRASGLTDTQYF. In DNA form, the CDR3 reads TGTGCCATCCGGTCGCGGGCTAGCGGCCTCACAGATACGCAGTATTTT.

V gene TRBV18 combines with J gene TRBJ1-3; D gene uncertain. The germline V and J ends were trimmed by 5 bases and 0 bases, with 8 bases remaining between them. Germline values: CDR1 KGHSH, CDR2 LQKENI. The CDR3 runs 14 residues. Here the CDR3 reads CASSTTNSGNTIYF. Written as DNA, the CDR3 is TGTGCCAGCTCAACGACAAACTCTGGAAACACCATATATTTT.

The chain couples TRBV10-3 to TRBJ2-1, with 11 nucleotides matching TRBD1. Germline V gives CDR1 ENHRY, CDR2 SYGVKD. The CDR3 runs 13 residues. Trimming removed 10 bases from V and 8 bases from J; junction bases left unmatched: 7. As DNA, the CDR3 is TGTGCCACCGCGGGACAGGGGGAGTATGAGCAGTTCTTC. This gives the protein CATAGQGEYEQFF.

This clone appeared once. This chain joins TRBV19 and TRBJ1-4; a possible D gene is TRBD1 (5 bases). The CDR3 sequence is 16 residues long. Trimming took 7 bases from V and 3 from J, leaving 18 bases between them. Per the germline V gene, CDR1 is LNHDA and CDR2 is SQIVND (reference sequence). The CDR3 loop reads CASTQLGVGPNEKLFF. In nucleotides, the CDR3 is TGTGCCAGTACTCAATTAGGCGTGGGGCCTAATGAAAAACTGTTTTTT.

The CDR3 sequence: CASSWTGSEAFF. The CDR3 DNA is TGTGCCAGCAGTTGGACAGGGTCTGAAGCTTTCTTT. This chain links TRBV6-5 with TRBJ1-1; TRBD1 aligns across 8 bases. CDR1 and CDR2 from the germline V gene are MNHEY and SVGAGI. Trimming at V came to 4 bases and at J to 6 bases, leaving 1 base not matched to a gene. The CDR3 is made up of 12 amino acids.

This clone came up once. V is TRBV6-2 or TRBV6-3 and J is TRBJ1-2; 8 bases match TRBD1. Trimming took 6 bases from V and 7 from J; bases not matched to a gene: 7. The CDR3 loop spans 13 amino acids. Germline assignment: CDR1 MNHEY and CDR2 SVGEGT. The CDR3 bases are TGTGCCAGCAGCACCGACAGGGGCTTTGGCTACACCTTC. It translates to CASSTDRGFGYTF.